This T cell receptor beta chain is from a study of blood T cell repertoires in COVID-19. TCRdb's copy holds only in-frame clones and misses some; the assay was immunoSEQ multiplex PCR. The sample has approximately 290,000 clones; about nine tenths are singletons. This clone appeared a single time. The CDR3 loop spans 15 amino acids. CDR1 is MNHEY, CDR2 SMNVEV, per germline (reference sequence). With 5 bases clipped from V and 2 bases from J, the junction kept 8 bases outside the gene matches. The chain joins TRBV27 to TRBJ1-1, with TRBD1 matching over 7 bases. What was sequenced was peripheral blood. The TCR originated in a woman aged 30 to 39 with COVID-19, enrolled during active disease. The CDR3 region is CASSTPTGINTEAFF. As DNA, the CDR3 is TGTGCCAGCAGTACCCCGACAGGGATTAACACTGAAGCTTTCTTT.